The 14 T cell receptor beta chains presented below share a single source sample, sequenced in a study of CD8 T cells in ankylosing spondylitis. These TCRs are of unknown antigen specificity. TCRdb reprocessed the 5' RACE reads with MiXCR, giving one entry per CDR3 protein. The sample consists of roughly 470,000 distinct CDR3 sequences, roughly 26% of them appearing once. General study points: Ankylosing spondylitis blood appeared to carry a characteristic TCR beta motif of roughly 8 highly homologous variants.

The specimen sequenced was blood, either unsorted or a sorted T cell fraction (not recorded which). The receptors stem from a male donor with ankylosing spondylitis.

The V call is TRBV5-6, the J call TRBJ2-1; 9 bases align to TRBD1. The CDR3 has 16 amino acids. The V and J ends lost 3 bases and 4 bases, in that order; junction bases with no gene match: 8. The germline V gene has CDR1 SGHDT and CDR2 YYEEEE. The CDR3 DNA follows: TGTGCCAGCAGCTCCCCCGACAGGGGGATTTACAATGAGCAGTTCTTC. This sequence encodes CASSSPDRGIYNEQFF.

The genes are TRBV27 and TRBJ2-7, with D uncertain. V lost 4 bases to trimming and J lost 6 bases, with 4 bases between them. Germline V gene sequence: CDR1 MNHEY, CDR2 SMNVEV (reference sequence). The CDR3 is made up of 10 amino acids. The CDR3 DNA reads TGTGCCAGCAGTTGCGCCGAGCAGTACGTC. Its protein is CASSCAEQYV.

The chain couples TRBV25-1 to TRBJ2-5; D might be TRBD2 (5 bases). The CDR3 sequence is 17 residues long. Trimming removed 2 bases from V and 0 bases from J, with 16 bases in between. Germline lookup yields CDR1 MGHDK and CDR2 SYGVNS. The chain's CDR3 is CASSEELGSQNQETQYF. The CDR3 nucleotides read TGTGCCAGCAGTGAAGAACTAGGGTCTCAGAACCAAGAGACCCAGTACTTC. Full variable domain (rest looked up from reference TRBV25-1 and TRBJ2-5): EADIYQTPRYLVIGTGKKITLECSQTMGHDKMYWYQQDPGMELHLIHYSYGVNSTEKGDLSSESTVSRIRTEHFPLTLESARPSHTSQYLCASSEELGSQNQETQYFGPGTRLLVL.

The chain carries TRBV24-1 and TRBJ1-5; 9 positions match TRBD1. V trimming: 3 bases; J trimming: 2 bases; junction bases outside the gene matches: 7. The CDR3 contains 17 residues. Germline CDR1 is KGHDR and CDR2 is SFDVKD. The CDR3 is CATSDGRTGVRNQPQHF. The CDR3 bases are TGTGCCACCAGTGATGGGAGGACAGGGGTGCGCAATCAGCCCCAGCATTTT.

The chain carries TRBV20-1 and TRBJ2-2; possible D gene TRBD1, 5 bases. Germline V gives CDR1 DFQATT, CDR2 SNEGSKA (reference sequence). This CDR3 region has 16 residues. V was shortened by 2 bases and J by 5 bases, with 18 bases between the two germline ends. The CDR3 DNA reads as TGCAGTGCTAGACCCTCTCCATCAGGGAATACCGGGGAGCTGTTTTTT. Its protein product is CSARPSPSGNTGELFF.

This chain links TRBV30 with TRBJ1-2, with D unresolved. CDR1 GTSNPN and CDR2 SVGIG come from the germline V gene (reference sequence). This CDR3 contains 14 residues. V lost 1 base and J lost 4, with 13 bases in between. The CDR3 here is CAWSAPGRRYGYTF. CDR3 coding DNA: TGTGCCTGGAGTGCCCCAGGAAGACGCTATGGCTACACCTTC. The full variable domain, rest sourced from reference TRBV30 and TRBJ1-2, is SQTIHQWPATLVQPVGSPLSLECTVEGTSNPNLYWYRQAAGRGLQLLFYSVGIGQISSEVPQNLSASRPQDRQFILSSKKLLLSDSGFYLCAWSAPGRRYGYTFGSGTRLTVV.

In this sample, this clonotype turned up a few times. This chain connects TRBV27 to TRBJ1-1; 10 positions match TRBD1. V was pared by 2 bases and J by 5 bases, with 5 bases of the junction left unmatched. Germline CDR1 MNHEY, CDR2 SMNVEV (reference sequence). The CDR3 length is 15 residues. CDR3 amino acids: CASSLLTGGFTEAFF. CDR3 DNA sequence: TGTGCCAGCAGTTTACTGACAGGGGGCTTTACTGAAGCTTTCTTT.

This clonotype was counted a few times. V gene TRBV5-1 combines with J gene TRBJ2-7; D unclear. There are 14 residues in the CDR3. The germline CDR1 and CDR2 sequences are SGHRS and YFSETQ. Trimming took 0 bases from V and 4 from J, leaving 11 bases between them. The CDR3 bases are TGCGCCAGCAGCTTGGGCGGCAGACTGTACGAGCAGTACTTC. Its protein is CASSLGGRLYEQYF.

The CDR3 sequence: CASSLASTEGARGYTF. CDR3 bases: TGTGCCAGCAGCTTAGCCTCTACTGAGGGCGCTCGGGGCTACACCTTC. The rearrangement uses TRBV7-9 and TRBJ1-2; no reliable D call. Trimming removed 0 bases from V and 8 bases from J, with 19 bases in between. The V gene's germline CDR1 is SEHNR and CDR2 FQNEAQ (reference sequence). The CDR3 contains 16 residues.

This chain links TRBV15 with TRBJ1-1; D not certain. CDR1 is LNHNV and CDR2 is YYDKDF in the germline V gene (reference sequence). V lost 11 bases, J lost 0 bases, and 22 bases lay in between. The CDR3 runs to 16 residues. CDR3 sequence reads: CAAARAVSMVNTEAFF. The DNA for the CDR3 is TGTGCCGCCGCGAGGGCAGTCTCTATGGTGAACACTGAAGCTTTCTTT. Using reference TRBV15 and TRBJ1-1 for the parts outside the CDR3, the full variable domain is DAMVIQNPRYQVTQFGKPVTLSCSQTLNHNVMYWYQQKSSQAPKLLFHYYDKDFNNEADTPDNFQSRRPNTSFCFLDIRSPGLGDTAMYLCAAARAVSMVNTEAFFGQGTRLTVV.

The J gene is TRBJ2-5, the V gene TRBV24-1, with TRBD2 as a possible D gene (5 bases). V shed 6 bases and J shed 0 bases, with 13 bases lying between them. The CDR3 length is 15 residues. Germline loops: CDR1 KGHDR, CDR2 SFDVKD. CDR3 DNA: TGTGCCACCAGTCCAGGACTGTATTACCAAGAGACCCAGTACTTC. Its protein is CATSPGLYYQETQYF.

The rearrangement links TRBV5-1 to TRBJ2-3; D gene uncertain. Germline loops: CDR1 SGHRS, CDR2 YFSETQ. Trimming cost V 1 base and J 2 bases, with 8 bases left between them. The CDR3 runs 14 residues. The CDR3 nucleotides read TGCGCCAGCAGCTTGACACTTTTCACAGATACGCAGTATTTT. This encodes CASSLTLFTDTQYF. Supplemented by reference TRBV5-1 and TRBJ2-3, the full variable domain reads KAGVTQTPRYLIKTRGQQVTLSCSPISGHRSVSWYQQTPGQGLQFLFEYFSETQRNKGNFPGRFSGRQFSNSRSEMNVSTLELGDSALYLCASSLTLFTDTQYFGPGTRLTVL.

The chain carries TRBV3-1 and TRBJ1-1; D is unclear. The germline CDR1 and CDR2 sequences are LGHDT and YNNKEL (reference sequence). Trimming took 0 bases from V and 0 from J, leaving 14 bases between them. The CDR3 contains 17 residues. The CDR3 protein is CASSQDPRRAMNTEAFF. CDR3 DNA: TGTGCCAGCAGCCAAGACCCCAGGAGAGCCATGAACACTGAAGCTTTCTTT.

This chain links TRBV25-1 with TRBJ1-1; a weak D match, TRBD1 (6 bases). This CDR3 comprises 17 residues. Germline CDR1 MGHDK, CDR2 SYGVNS. The V end lost 1 base, the J end lost 3 bases, and 18 bases lay between the germline ends. The CDR3: CASSELGRGQGDTEAFF. The CDR3 DNA reads as TGTGCCAGCAGTGAATTAGGTAGGGGACAAGGAGACACTGAAGCTTTCTTT.